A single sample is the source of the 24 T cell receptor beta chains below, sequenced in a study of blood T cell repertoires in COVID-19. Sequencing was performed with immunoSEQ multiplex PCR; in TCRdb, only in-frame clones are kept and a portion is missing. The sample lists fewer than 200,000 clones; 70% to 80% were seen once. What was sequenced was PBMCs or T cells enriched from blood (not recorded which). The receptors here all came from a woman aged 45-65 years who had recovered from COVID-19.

CDR3 sequence reads: CATSDPGTSLHEQFF. For the CDR3, the DNA is TGTGCCACCAGTGATCCCGGGACTAGTCTTCATGAGCAGTTCTTC. The chain employs TRBV24-1 and TRBJ2-1, with 8 bases identical to TRBD2. The CDR3 has 15 amino acids. With V trimmed by 3 bases and J by 8 bases, 8 bases remained unmatched. Germline-derived CDR1 and CDR2 are KGHDR and SFDVKD.

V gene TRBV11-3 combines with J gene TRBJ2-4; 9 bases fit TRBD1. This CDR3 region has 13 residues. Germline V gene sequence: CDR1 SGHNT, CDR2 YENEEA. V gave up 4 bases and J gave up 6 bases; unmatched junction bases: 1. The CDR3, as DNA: TGTGCCAGCAGCTCGGGACAGGGAAACATTCAGTACTTC. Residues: CASSSGQGNIQYF.

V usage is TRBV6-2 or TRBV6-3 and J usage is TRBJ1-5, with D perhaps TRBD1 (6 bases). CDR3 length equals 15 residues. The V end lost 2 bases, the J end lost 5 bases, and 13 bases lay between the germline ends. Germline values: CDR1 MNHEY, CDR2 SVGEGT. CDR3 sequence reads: CASSYGNRDHQPQHF. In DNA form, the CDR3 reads TGTGCCAGCAGTTACGGCAACAGGGATCATCAGCCCCAGCATTTT.

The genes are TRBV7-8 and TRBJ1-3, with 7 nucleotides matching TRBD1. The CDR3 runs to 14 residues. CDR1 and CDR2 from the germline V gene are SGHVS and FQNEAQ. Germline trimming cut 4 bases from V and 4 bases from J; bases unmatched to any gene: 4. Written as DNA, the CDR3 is TGTGCCAGCAGCTCAACAGGGGTCGGAAACACCATATATTTT. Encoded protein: CASSSTGVGNTIYF.

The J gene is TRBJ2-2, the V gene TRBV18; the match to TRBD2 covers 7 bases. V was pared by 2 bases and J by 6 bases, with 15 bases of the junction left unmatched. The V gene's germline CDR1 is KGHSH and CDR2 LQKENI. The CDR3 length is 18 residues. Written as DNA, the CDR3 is TGTGCCAGCTCACCAGCAGTTAGCGGGCTGGTCGGCGCCGGGGAGCTGTTTTTT. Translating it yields CASSPAVSGLVGAGELFF. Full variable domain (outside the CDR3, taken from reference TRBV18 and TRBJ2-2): NAGVMQNPRHLVRRRGQEARLRCSPMKGHSHVYWYRQLPEEGLKFMVYLQKENIIDESGMPKERFSAEFPKEGPSILRIQQVVRGDSAAYFCASSPAVSGLVGAGELFFGEGSRLTVL.

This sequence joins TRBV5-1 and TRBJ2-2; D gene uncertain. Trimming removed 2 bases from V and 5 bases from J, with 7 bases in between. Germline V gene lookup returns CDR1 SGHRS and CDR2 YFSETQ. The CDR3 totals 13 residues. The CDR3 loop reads CASSFDLTGELFF. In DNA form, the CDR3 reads TGCGCCAGCAGCTTCGACTTGACCGGGGAGCTGTTTTTT.

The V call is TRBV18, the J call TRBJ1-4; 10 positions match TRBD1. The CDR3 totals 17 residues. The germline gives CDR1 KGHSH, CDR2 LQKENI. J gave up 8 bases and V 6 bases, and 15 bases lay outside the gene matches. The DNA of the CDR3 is TGTGCCAGCTCCTCAGCGACAGGGGGCCTTGGGAAGGAAAAACTGTTTTTT. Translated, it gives CASSSATGGLGKEKLFF.

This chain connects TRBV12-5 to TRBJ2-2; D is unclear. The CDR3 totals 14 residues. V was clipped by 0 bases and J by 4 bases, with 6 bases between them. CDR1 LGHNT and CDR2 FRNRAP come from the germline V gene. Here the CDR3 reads CASGLVSGTGELFF. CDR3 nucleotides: TGTGCTAGTGGTTTGGTATCGGGCACCGGGGAGCTGTTTTTT.

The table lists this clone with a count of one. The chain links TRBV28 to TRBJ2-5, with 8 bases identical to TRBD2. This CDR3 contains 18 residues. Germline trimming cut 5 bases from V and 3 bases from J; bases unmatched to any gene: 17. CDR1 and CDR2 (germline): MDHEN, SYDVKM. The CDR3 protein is CASSPPGLGKKHKETQYF. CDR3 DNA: TGTGCCAGCAGTCCCCCGGGACTAGGAAAAAAGCACAAAGAGACCCAGTACTTC.

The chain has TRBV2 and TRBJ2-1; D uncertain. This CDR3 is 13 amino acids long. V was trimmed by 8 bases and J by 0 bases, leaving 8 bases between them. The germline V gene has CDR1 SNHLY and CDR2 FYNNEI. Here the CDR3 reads CASLASSYNEQFF. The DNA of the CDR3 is TGTGCCAGCTTAGCCTCCTCCTACAATGAGCAGTTCTTC. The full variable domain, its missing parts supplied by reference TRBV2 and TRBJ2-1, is EPEVTQTPSHQVTQMGQEVILRCVPISNHLYFYWYRQILGQKVEFLVSFYNNEISEKSEIFDDQFSVERPDGSNFTLKIRSTKLEDSAMYFCASLASSYNEQFFGPGTRLTVL.

The CDR3 protein is CASSPKLEGGNEQFF. The CDR3 DNA reads TGTGCCAGCAGTCCAAAACTAGAGGGCGGAAATGAGCAGTTCTTC. This chain uses TRBV28 with TRBJ2-1, with TRBD2 as a possible D gene (5 bases). The germline V and J ends were trimmed by 5 bases and 7 bases, with 18 bases remaining between them. Germline-derived CDR1 and CDR2 are MDHEN and SYDVKM. There are 15 residues in the CDR3.

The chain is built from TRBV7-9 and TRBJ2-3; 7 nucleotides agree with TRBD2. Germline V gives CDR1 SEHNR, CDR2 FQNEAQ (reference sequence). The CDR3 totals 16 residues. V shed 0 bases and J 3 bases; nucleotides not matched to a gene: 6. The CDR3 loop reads CASSLAPAGMTDTQYF. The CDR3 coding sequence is TGTGCCAGCAGCTTAGCCCCAGCGGGAATGACAGATACGCAGTATTTT.

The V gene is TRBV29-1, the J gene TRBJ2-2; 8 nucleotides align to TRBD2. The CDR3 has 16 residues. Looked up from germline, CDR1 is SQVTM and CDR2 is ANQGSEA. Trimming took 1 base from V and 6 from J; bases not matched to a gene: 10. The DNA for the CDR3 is TGCAGCGTTGAAGGGCCAAGCGGGAGTATATCCGGGGAGCTGTTTTTT. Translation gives CSVEGPSGSISGELFF.

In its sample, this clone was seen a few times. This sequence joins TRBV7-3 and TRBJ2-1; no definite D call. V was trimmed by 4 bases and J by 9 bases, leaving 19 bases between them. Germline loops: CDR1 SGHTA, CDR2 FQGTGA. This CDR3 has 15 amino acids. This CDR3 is CASSSQLTGTGEQFF. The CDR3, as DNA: TGTGCCAGCAGCTCACAACTTACGGGTACTGGTGAGCAGTTCTTC.

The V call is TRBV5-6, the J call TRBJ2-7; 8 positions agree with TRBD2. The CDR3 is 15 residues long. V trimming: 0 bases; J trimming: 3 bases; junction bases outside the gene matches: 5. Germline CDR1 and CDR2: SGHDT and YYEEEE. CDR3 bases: TGTGCCAGCAGCTTGGTGCTAGCGGGCGGCTACGAGCAGTACTTC. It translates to CASSLVLAGGYEQYF.

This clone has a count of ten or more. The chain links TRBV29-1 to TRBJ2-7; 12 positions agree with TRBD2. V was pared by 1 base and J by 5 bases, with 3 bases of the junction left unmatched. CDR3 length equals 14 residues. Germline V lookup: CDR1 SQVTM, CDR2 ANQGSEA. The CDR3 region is CSVEGLAGADEQYF. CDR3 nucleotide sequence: TGCAGCGTTGAAGGACTAGCGGGAGCGGACGAGCAGTACTTC.

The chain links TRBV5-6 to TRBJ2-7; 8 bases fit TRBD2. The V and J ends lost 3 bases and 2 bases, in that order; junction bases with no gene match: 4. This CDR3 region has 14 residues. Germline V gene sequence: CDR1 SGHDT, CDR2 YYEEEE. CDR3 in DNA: TGTGCCAGCAGCTGGGGACTAGTCCCCTACGAGCAGTACTTC. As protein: CASSWGLVPYEQYF.

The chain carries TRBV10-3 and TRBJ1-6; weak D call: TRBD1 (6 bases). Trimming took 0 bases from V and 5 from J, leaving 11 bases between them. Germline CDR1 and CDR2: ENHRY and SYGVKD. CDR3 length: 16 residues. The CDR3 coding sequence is TGTGCCATCAGTGAGTCAGGGGGACAAGATAATTCACCCCTCCACTTT. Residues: CAISESGGQDNSPLHF.

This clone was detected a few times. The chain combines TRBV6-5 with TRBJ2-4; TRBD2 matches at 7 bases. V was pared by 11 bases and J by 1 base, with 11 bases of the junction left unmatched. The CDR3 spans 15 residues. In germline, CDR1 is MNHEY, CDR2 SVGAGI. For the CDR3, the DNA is TGTGCCTCCAGACCGGGGGGTATTGCCAAAAACATTCAGTACTTC. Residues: CASRPGGIAKNIQYF.

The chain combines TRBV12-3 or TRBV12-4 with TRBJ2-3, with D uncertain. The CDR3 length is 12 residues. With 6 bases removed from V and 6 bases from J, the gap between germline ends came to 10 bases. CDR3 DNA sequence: TGTGCCAGCAGCCCCCAACGGGATACGCAGTATTTT. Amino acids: CASSPQRDTQYF.

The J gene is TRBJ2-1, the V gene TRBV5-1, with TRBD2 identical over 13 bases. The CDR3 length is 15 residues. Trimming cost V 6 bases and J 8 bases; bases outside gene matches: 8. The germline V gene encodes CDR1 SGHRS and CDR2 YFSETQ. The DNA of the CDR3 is TGCGCCAGCAACGAACTAGCGGGAGGGCCTCATGAGCAGTTCTTC. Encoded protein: CASNELAGGPHEQFF.

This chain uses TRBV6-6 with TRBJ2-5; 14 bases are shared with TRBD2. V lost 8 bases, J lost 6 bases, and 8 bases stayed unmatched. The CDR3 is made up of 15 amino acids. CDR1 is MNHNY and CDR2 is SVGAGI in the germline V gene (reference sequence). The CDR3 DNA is TGTGCCAGCTCTGGGACTAGCGGGAGTTCACAGACCCAGTACTTC. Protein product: CASSGTSGSSQTQYF.

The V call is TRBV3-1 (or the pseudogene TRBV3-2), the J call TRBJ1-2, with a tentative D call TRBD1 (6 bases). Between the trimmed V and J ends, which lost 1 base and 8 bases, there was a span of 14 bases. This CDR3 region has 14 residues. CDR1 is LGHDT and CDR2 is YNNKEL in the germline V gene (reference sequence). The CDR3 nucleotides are TGTGCCAGCAGCCAAGGTCTACAGGGAGGGGGCTACACCTTC. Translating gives CASSQGLQGGGYTF.

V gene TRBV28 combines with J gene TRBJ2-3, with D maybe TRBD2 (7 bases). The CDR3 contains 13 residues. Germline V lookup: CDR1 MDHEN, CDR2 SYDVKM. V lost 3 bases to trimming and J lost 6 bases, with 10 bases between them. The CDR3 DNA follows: TGTGCCAGCAGTTTCGGGGGGCGGGATACGCAGTATTTT. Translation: CASSFGGRDTQYF.